The 27 T cell receptor beta chains below were found in one sample sequenced in a study of T cells in tuberculosis. Some clones are missing from TCRdb's copy, which holds only in-frame ones; the method was immunoSEQ multiplex PCR. The sample lists about 88,000 clones, roughly 88% occurring once. Sorting used thawed, overnight-rested PBMC stained with anti-CD3, a viability dye and GMM-loaded CD1B tetramer. CD1B tetramers were loaded with Rhodococcus equi-derived C32 glucose monomycolate. The specimen sequenced was CD1b-GMM tetramer-negative cells sorted from PBMCs. These receptors were taken from an adult woman with latent tuberculosis.

The chain joins TRBV9 to TRBJ1-3; D is ambiguous. CDR1 is SGDLS, CDR2 YYNGEE, per germline. The length of the CDR3 is 15 residues. Trimming left V 0 bases short and J 1 base short, with 8 bases between. This CDR3 reads CASSVGGRSGNTIYF. In DNA form, the CDR3 reads TGTGCCAGCAGCGTAGGCGGCAGATCTGGAAACACCATATATTTT.

The chain employs TRBV7-2 and TRBJ1-1; D remains unclear. CDR3 size: 15 residues. V was clipped by 5 bases and J by 0 bases, with 13 bases between them. The germline CDR1 and CDR2 sequences are SGHTA and FQGNSA. The CDR3 nucleotides read TGTGCCAGCAGCCCGGACGTGAGGGTGAACACTGAAGCTTTCTTT. Translation: CASSPDVRVNTEAFF.

This clone showed up just once. This chain joins TRBV10-2 and TRBJ2-7; 9 bases align to TRBD2. This CDR3 has 14 residues. V trimming: 5 bases; J trimming: 2 bases; junction bases outside the gene matches: 4. CDR1 and CDR2 from the germline V gene are WSHSY and SAAADI. The CDR3 DNA is TGCGCCAGCAGTTTAGCGGGGGCAGCCTACGAGCAGTACTTC. Translation: CASSLAGAAYEQYF.

V and J are TRBV6-1 and TRBJ2-7; D might be TRBD1 (5 bases). Germline CDR1 is MNHNS and CDR2 is SASEGT. The V end was cut by 1 base, the J end by 5 bases, with 18 bases between. The CDR3 length is 16 residues. The CDR3 loop is CASSEVPGQGNHEQYF. The CDR3 DNA reads as TGTGCCAGCAGTGAAGTCCCCGGGCAGGGTAACCACGAGCAGTACTTC.

The chain has TRBV5-6 and TRBJ2-1, with a tentative D call TRBD1 (6 bases). Germline V CDR1 and CDR2: SGHDT, YYEEEE. V lost 4 bases, J lost 4 bases, and 15 bases lay in between. The CDR3 totals 15 residues. CDR3 in amino acids: CASSPDRTHYNEQFF. CDR3 DNA sequence: TGTGCCAGCAGCCCCGACAGGACACATTACAATGAGCAGTTCTTC.

The chain couples TRBV5-4 to TRBJ2-6; 7 bases match TRBD1. The CDR3 spans 18 residues. Germline V gene data show CDR1 as SGHNT and CDR2 as YYREEE (reference sequence). Trimming cost V 5 bases and J 0 bases; bases outside gene matches: 11. Written as DNA, the CDR3 is TGTGCCAGCAGGTGGGGGACAGCGATATCCTCTGGGGCCAACGTCCTGACTTTC. It specifies CASRWGTAISSGANVLTF.

This sequence joins TRBV29-1 and TRBJ2-1; TRBD1 aligns across 8 bases. CDR1 and CDR2 from the germline V gene are SQVTM and ANQGSEA. Trimming removed 7 bases from V and 7 bases from J; junction bases left unmatched: 9. The CDR3 length is 13 residues. CDR3 in amino acids: CSAAGTGMNEQFF. CDR3 DNA sequence: TGCAGCGCCGCCGGGACAGGAATGAATGAGCAGTTCTTC.

A note on this clone: The DNA is omitted, as the CDR3 cannot be located on it reliably, and the CDR3 follows TCRdb's listing. The chain carries TRBV21-1 and TRBJ2-5; the table assigns TRBD2, which was not confirmed against the DNA. TRBV21-1 is termed a pseudogene. With termini counted, the CDR3 has 17 amino acids. The CDR3 is CASSTGVAGGSQETQYF.

The V and J genes are TRBV29-1 and TRBJ2-3; TRBD2 aligns across 11 bases. The CDR3 length is 18 residues. Germline assignment: CDR1 SQVTM and CDR2 ANQGSEA. The junction had 16 bases not matched to a gene; V was cut back by 8 bases and J by 0 bases. CDR3 residues: CSTAGLAEQTFSTDTQYF. The CDR3 coding sequence is TGCAGCACGGCGGGACTAGCGGAACAAACCTTTAGCACAGATACGCAGTATTTT.

This chain uses TRBV7-9 with TRBJ1-3, with D perhaps matching TRBD1 (5 bases). The CDR3 is 17 amino acids. Germline assignment: CDR1 SEHNR and CDR2 FQNEAQ (reference sequence). The V and J ends lost 5 bases and 0 bases respectively, with 17 bases between them. As DNA, the CDR3 is TGTGCCAGCAGCGCGCCCCGGGGGTCGAGCTCTGGAAACACCATATATTTT. Translation gives CASSAPRGSSSGNTIYF. The full variable domain, in which reference TRBV7-9 and TRBJ1-3 provide the parts outside the CDR3, is DTGVSQNPRHKITKRGQNVTFRCDPISEHNRLYWYRQTLGQGPEFLTYFQNEAQLEKSRLLSDRFSAERPKGSFSTLEIQRTEQGDSAMYLCASSAPRGSSSGNTIYFGEGSWLTVV.

V usage is TRBV13 and J usage is TRBJ1-1; D is uncertain. Per the germline V gene, CDR1 is PRHDT and CDR2 is FYEKMQ (reference sequence). V gave up 2 bases and J gave up 3 bases, with 4 bases separating them. The CDR3 covers 12 residues. CDR3 bases: TGTGCCAGCAGCTTACGGTACACTGAAGCTTTCTTT. Amino acid sequence: CASSLRYTEAFF.

CDR3 loop: CASSLPGGANEQFF. CDR3 coding DNA: TGCGCCAGCAGCTTGCCGGGGGGAGCTAATGAGCAGTTCTTC. This chain connects TRBV5-1 to TRBJ2-1, with 7 bases aligning to TRBD2. Trimming took 1 base from V and 7 from J; bases not matched to a gene: 5. From germline, CDR1 is SGHRS and CDR2 YFSETQ. This CDR3 contains 14 residues.

The chain has TRBV6-5 and TRBJ1-3; 7 bases are shared with TRBD1. There are 13 residues in the CDR3. Germline V gene sequence: CDR1 MNHEY, CDR2 SVGAGI. V shed 6 bases and J 3 bases; nucleotides not matched to a gene: 2. For the CDR3, the DNA is TGTGCCAGCAGCCGGGACAGTGGAAACACCATATATTTT. Translating gives CASSRDSGNTIYF.

The V gene is TRBV15, the J gene TRBJ2-5; D is perhaps TRBD2 (6 bases). V dropped 0 bases and J dropped 2 bases, with 7 bases sitting between them. The CDR3 spans 14 residues. Germline lookup yields CDR1 LNHNV and CDR2 YYDKDF (reference sequence). CDR3 region: CATSRDGGQETQYF. As DNA, the CDR3 is TGTGCCACCAGCAGAGATGGGGGGCAAGAGACCCAGTACTTC.

The chain employs TRBV11-2 and TRBJ2-7; 10 bases agree with TRBD2. CDR1 and CDR2 (germline): SGHAT, FQNNGV. The CDR3 loop spans 15 amino acids. Trimming took 5 bases from V and 1 from J; bases not matched to a gene: 5. The CDR3: CASSEGLAPSYEQYF. Here the CDR3 DNA reads TGTGCCAGCAGCGAGGGACTAGCGCCTTCCTACGAGCAGTACTTC.

This chain links TRBV23-1 with TRBJ2-7, with D maybe TRBD2 (6 bases). TRBV23-1 falls under the ORF class, with uncertain function. V shed 3 bases and J shed 3 bases, with 9 bases lying between them. This CDR3 spans 13 amino acids. The CDR3 DNA follows: TGCGCCAGCAGTCACGGGGGATACTACGAGCAGTACGTC. It yields the protein CASSHGGYYEQYV.

The chain employs TRBV5-6 and TRBJ1-4; 7 nucleotides align to TRBD1. This CDR3 region has 18 residues. The trim removed 0 bases at V and 0 bases at J, leaving 8 bases unmatched. Germline lookup yields CDR1 SGHDT and CDR2 YYEEEE. CDR3 sequence: CASSLGGNRGSTNEKLFF. As DNA, the CDR3 is TGTGCCAGCAGCTTGGGGGGAAACAGGGGATCAACTAATGAAAAACTGTTTTTT.

This sequence joins TRBV5-1 and TRBJ2-2; D call uncertain. V lost 0 bases, J lost 1 base, and 4 bases lay in between. CDR1 and CDR2 (germline): SGHRS, YFSETQ. The CDR3 loop spans 14 amino acids. The CDR3 region has the DNA TGCGCCAGCAGCTTGGCCTTGAACACCGGGGAGCTGTTTTTT. The encoded protein is CASSLALNTGELFF.

The chain joins TRBV7-9 to TRBJ2-5, with TRBD2 as a possible D gene (6 bases). Gene TRBJ2-7 matches the end of the DNA better, so the J call may be wrong. The CDR3 sequence is 15 residues long. CDR1 and CDR2 (germline): SEHNR, FQNEAQ (reference sequence). CDR3 amino acids: CASSSGGLVSYEQYF. The CDR3 region has the DNA TGTGCCAGCAGCTCTGGGGGACTGGTGTCCTACGAGCAGTACTTC.

CDR3 DNA: TGTGCCAGCAGCTTGTGGGACAGGGCCACTGAAGCTTTCTTT. Translation: CASSLWDRATEAFF. J is TRBJ1-1 and V is TRBV5-4, with 9 positions matching TRBD1. Germline CDR1 and CDR2: SGHNT and YYREEE (reference sequence). V trimming: 1 base; J trimming: 4 bases; junction bases outside the gene matches: 2. The CDR3 has 14 amino acids.

J is TRBJ1-2 and V is TRBV4-2; the D gene is possibly TRBD1 (6 bases). From germline, CDR1 is LGHNA and CDR2 YNFKEQ. This CDR3 has 16 residues. With 1 base removed from V and 3 bases from J, the gap between germline ends came to 15 bases. The CDR3 here is CASSQAIRGLDYGYTF. The CDR3 nucleotides read TGTGCCAGCAGCCAAGCTATCAGGGGCTTGGACTATGGCTACACCTTC.

This clone was found once. The gene calls are TRBV6-5 and TRBJ2-1; D might be TRBD1 (6 bases). Germline V gene sequence: CDR1 MNHEY, CDR2 SVGAGI. V lost 5 bases and J 3 bases, leaving 14 bases between the germline ends. This CDR3 has 15 residues. The CDR3 protein is CASSPKTGYYNEQFF. CDR3 coding DNA: TGTGCCAGCAGTCCCAAGACAGGATACTACAATGAGCAGTTCTTC.

The chain uses TRBV19 and TRBJ2-2; D is possibly TRBD1 (5 bases). Trimming stripped 5 bases from V and 3 bases from J, with 10 bases between. Germline V gene data show CDR1 as LNHDA and CDR2 as SQIVND (reference sequence). The CDR3 is made up of 14 amino acids. CDR3 sequence (DNA): TGTGCCAGTAGTTCGAGCAGGGACACCGGGGAGCTGTTTTTT. Its translation is CASSSSRDTGELFF.

This chain joins TRBV5-1 and TRBJ2-3, with D tentatively TRBD1 (6 bases). Trimming removed 4 bases from V and 0 bases from J, with 21 bases in between. This CDR3 contains 18 residues. Germline V gene sequence: CDR1 SGHRS, CDR2 YFSETQ. The chain's CDR3 is CASSLPSGTTTSTDTQYF. In DNA, the CDR3 is TGCGCCAGCAGCCTTCCGTCCGGGACAACAACGAGCACAGATACGCAGTATTTT.

The rearrangement uses TRBV29-1 and TRBJ2-7; weak D call: TRBD1 (5 bases). Germline assignment: CDR1 SQVTM and CDR2 ANQGSEA. The CDR3 sequence is 12 residues long. V was clipped by 1 base and J by 5 bases, with 9 bases between them. The CDR3: CSVEAGSNEQYF. The CDR3 nucleotides read TGCAGCGTTGAAGCAGGGTCCAACGAGCAGTACTTC.

V usage is TRBV11-1 and J usage is TRBJ2-2, with no clear D. In germline, CDR1 is SGHAT, CDR2 FQDESV (reference sequence). This CDR3 has 15 residues. The V and J ends lost 1 base and 5 bases respectively, with 11 bases between them. The CDR3 protein is CASSLVRSPTGELFF. The CDR3 DNA follows: TGTGCCAGCAGCTTAGTACGGAGCCCTACCGGGGAGCTGTTTTTT. Using reference TRBV11-1 and TRBJ2-2 for the parts outside the CDR3, the full variable domain is EAEVAQSPRYKITEKSQAVAFWCDPISGHATLYWYRQILGQGPELLVQFQDESVVDDSQLPKDRFSAERLKGVDSTLKIQPAELGDSAMYLCASSLVRSPTGELFFGEGSRLTVL.

This chain uses TRBV7-2 with TRBJ2-5; weak D call: TRBD1 (5 bases). Per germline, CDR1 SGHTA and CDR2 FQGNSA. Trimming took off 5 bases at V and 7 bases at J, with 14 bases between the two ends. This CDR3 is 13 amino acids long. In DNA form, the CDR3 reads TGTGCCAGCAGCCCAGGGCGGACCGGGACCCAGTACTTC. It specifies CASSPGRTGTQYF.